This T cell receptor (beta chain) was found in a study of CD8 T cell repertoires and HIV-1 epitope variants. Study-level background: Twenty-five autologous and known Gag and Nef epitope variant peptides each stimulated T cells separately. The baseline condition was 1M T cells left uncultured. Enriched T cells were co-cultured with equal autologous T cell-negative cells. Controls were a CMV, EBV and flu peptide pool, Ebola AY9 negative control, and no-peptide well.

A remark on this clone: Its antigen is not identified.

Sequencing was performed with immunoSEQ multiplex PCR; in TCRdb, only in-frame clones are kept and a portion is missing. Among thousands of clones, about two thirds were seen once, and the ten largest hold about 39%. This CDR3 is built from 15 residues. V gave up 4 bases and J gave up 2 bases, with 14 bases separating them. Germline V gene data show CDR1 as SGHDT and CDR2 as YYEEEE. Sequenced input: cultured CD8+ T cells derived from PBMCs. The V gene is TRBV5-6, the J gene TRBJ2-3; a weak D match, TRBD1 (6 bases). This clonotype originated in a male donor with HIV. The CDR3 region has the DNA TGTGCCAGCAGCCCAACCCGGGACAACACAGATACGCAGTATTTT. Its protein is CASSPTRDNTDTQYF. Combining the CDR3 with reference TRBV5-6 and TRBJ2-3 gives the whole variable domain DAGVTQSPTHLIKTRGQQVTLRCSPKSGHDTVSWYQQALGQGPQFIFQYYEEEERQRGNFPDRFSGHQFPNYSSELNVNALLLGDSALYLCASSPTRDNTDTQYFGPGTRLTVL.